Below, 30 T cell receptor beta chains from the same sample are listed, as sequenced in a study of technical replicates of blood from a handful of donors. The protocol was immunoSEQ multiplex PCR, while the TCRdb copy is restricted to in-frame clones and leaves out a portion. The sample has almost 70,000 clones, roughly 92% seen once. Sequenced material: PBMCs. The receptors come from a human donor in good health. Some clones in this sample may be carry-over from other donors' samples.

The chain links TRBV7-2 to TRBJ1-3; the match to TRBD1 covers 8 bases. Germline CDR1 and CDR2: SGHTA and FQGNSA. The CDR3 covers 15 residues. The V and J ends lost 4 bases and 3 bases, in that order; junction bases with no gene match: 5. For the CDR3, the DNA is TGTGCCAGCAGCTCCAGACAGGGGAGTGGAAACACCATATATTTT. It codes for CASSSRQGSGNTIYF.

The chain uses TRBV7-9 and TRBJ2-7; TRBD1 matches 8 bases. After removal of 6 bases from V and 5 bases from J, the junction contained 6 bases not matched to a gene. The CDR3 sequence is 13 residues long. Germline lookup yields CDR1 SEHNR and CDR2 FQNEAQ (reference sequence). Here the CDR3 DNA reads TGTGCCAGCAGTCAGGGGGCGGCCCACGAGCAGTACTTC. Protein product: CASSQGAAHEQYF.

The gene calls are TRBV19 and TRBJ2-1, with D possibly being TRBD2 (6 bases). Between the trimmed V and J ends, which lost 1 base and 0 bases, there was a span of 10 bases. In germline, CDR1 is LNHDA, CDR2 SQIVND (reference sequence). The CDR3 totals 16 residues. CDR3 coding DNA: TGTGCCAGTAGTATAGGGGACTCCAGCTCCTACAATGAGCAGTTCTTC. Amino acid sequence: CASSIGDSSSYNEQFF.

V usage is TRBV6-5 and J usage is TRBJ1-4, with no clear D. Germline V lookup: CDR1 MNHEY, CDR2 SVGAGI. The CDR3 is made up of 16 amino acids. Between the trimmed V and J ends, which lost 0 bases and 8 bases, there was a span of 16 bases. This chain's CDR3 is CASSYSTGLGSEKLFF. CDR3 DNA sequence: TGTGCCAGCAGTTACTCGACCGGCCTCGGGAGCGAAAAACTGTTTTTT.

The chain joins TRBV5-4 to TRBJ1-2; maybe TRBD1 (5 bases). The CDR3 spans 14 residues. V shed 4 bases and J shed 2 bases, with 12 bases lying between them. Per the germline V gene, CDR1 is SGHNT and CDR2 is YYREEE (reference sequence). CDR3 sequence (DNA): TGTGCCAGCAGCCCCACCCGACAGAACTATGGCTACACCTTC. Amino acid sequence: CASSPTRQNYGYTF.

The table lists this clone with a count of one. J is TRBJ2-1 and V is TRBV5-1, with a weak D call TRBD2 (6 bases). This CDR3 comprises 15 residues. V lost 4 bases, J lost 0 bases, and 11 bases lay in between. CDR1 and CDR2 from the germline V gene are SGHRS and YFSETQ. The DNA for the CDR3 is TGCGCCAGCAGCCAGACTAGTGGCTCCTACAATGAGCAGTTCTTC. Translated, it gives CASSQTSGSYNEQFF.

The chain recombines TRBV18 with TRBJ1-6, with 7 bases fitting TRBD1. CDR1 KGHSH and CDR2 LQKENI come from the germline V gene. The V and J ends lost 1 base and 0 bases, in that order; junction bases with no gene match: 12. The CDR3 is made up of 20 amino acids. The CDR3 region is CASSPRDSLSWSSYNSPLHF. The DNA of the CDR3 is TGTGCCAGCTCACCACGGGACAGTCTTTCCTGGAGCTCCTATAATTCACCCCTCCACTTT.

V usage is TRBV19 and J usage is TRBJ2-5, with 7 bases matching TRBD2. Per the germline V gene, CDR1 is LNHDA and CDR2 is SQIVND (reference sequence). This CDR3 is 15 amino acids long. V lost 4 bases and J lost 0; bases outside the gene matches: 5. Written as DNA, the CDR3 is TGTGCCAGTAGTACCGGCCGGGAGGACCAAGAGACCCAGTACTTC. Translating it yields CASSTGREDQETQYF.

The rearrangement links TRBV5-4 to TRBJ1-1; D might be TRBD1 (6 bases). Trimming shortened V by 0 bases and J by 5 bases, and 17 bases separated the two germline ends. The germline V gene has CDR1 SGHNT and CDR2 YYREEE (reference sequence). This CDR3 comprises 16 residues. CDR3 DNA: TGTGCCAGCAGCTTGGAGGGGAGGGGGGCTATTACTGAAGCTTTCTTT. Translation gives CASSLEGRGAITEAFF.

The CDR3 DNA reads TGTGCCAGCAGCGCCAGGGACAGGGCCTACGAGCAGTACTTC. Translating gives CASSARDRAYEQYF. The chain has TRBV5-5 and TRBJ2-7; TRBD1 agrees at 9 bases. J was trimmed by 2 bases and V by 4 bases; bases with no gene match: 4. The CDR3 sequence is 14 residues long. Looked up from germline, CDR1 is SGHKS and CDR2 is YYEKEE (reference sequence).

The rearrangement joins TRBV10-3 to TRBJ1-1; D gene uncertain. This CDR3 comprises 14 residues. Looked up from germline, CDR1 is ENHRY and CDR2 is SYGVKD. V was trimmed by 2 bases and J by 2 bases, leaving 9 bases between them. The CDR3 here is CAISETEFNTEAFF. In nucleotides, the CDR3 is TGTGCCATCAGTGAGACAGAGTTTAACACTGAAGCTTTCTTT.

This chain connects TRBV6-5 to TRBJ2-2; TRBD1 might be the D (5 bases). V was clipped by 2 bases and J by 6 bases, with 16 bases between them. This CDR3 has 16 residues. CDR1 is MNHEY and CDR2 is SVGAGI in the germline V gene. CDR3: CASSYNVVRAPGELFF. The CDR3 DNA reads TGTGCCAGCAGTTACAACGTAGTCAGGGCCCCCGGGGAGCTGTTTTTT.

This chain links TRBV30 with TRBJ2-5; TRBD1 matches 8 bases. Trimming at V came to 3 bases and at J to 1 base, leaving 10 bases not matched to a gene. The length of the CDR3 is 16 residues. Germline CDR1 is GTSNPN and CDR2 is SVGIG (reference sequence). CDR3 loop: CAWSQPGQAIQETQYF. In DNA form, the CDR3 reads TGTGCCTGGAGCCAACCGGGACAGGCAATCCAAGAGACCCAGTACTTC.

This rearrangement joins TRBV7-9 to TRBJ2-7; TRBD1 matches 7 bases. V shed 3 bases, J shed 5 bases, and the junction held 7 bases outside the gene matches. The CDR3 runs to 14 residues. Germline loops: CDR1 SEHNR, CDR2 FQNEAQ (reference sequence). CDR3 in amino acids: CASSFALQGDEQYF. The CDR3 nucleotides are TGTGCCAGCAGCTTCGCTCTCCAGGGGGACGAGCAGTACTTC.

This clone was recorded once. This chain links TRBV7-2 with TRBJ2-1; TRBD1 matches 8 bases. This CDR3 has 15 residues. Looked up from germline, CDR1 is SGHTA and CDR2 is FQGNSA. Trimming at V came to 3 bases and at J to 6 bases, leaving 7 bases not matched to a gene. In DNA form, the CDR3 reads TGTGCCAGCAGCTTCCTCCGGGGACAGGTCAATGAGCAGTTCTTC. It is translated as CASSFLRGQVNEQFF.

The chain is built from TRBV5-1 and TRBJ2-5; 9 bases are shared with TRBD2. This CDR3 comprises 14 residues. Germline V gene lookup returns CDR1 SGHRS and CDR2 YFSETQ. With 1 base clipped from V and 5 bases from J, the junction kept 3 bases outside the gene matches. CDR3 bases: TGCGCCAGCAGCTTGTGGCTAGCGGGGGAGACCCAGTACTTC. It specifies CASSLWLAGETQYF.

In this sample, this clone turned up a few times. CDR3 bases: TGTGCCACCAGCAGAGATCCTGTGACAGGCGAGCAGTACTTC. This gives the protein CATSRDPVTGEQYF. This rearrangement joins TRBV15 to TRBJ2-7; the D gene is possibly TRBD1 (6 bases). In germline, CDR1 is LNHNV, CDR2 YYDKDF (reference sequence). The V end lost 0 bases, the J end lost 6 bases, and 12 bases lay between the germline ends. The CDR3 has 14 amino acids.

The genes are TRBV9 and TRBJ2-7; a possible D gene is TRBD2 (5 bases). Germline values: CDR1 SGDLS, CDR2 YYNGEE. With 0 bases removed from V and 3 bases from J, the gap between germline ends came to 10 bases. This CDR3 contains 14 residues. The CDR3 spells CASSVGLFSYEQYF. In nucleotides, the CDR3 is TGTGCCAGCAGCGTAGGACTATTTAGCTACGAGCAGTACTTC.

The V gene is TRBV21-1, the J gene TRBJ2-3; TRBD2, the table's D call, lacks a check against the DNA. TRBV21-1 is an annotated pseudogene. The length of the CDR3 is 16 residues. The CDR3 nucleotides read TGTGCCAGCAGCAAAGGGCGGAGCGGGATCACAGATACGCAGTATTTT. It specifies CASSKGRSGITDTQYF.

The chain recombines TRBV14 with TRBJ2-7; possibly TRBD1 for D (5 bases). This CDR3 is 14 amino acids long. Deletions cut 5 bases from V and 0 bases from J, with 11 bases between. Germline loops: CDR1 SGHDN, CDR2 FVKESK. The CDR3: CASSLTANSYEQYF. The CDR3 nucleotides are TGTGCCAGCAGCTTGACAGCGAACTCCTACGAGCAGTACTTC.

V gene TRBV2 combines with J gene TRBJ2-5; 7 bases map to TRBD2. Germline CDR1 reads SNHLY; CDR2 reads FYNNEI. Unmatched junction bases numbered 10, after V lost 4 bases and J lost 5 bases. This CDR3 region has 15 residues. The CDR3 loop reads CASSVGGGVAETQYF. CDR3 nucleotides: TGTGCCAGCAGTGTCGGTGGGGGGGTGGCGGAGACCCAGTACTTC. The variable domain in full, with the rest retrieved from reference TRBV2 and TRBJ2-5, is EPEVTQTPSHQVTQMGQEVILRCVPISNHLYFYWYRQILGQKVEFLVSFYNNEISEKSEIFDDQFSVERPDGSNFTLKIRSTKLEDSAMYFCASSVGGGVAETQYFGPGTRLLVL.

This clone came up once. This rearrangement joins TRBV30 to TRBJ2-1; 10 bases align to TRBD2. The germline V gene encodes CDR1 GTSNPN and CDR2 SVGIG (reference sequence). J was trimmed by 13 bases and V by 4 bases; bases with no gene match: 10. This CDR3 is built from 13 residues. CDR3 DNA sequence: TGTGCCTGGAATTCAGCGGGAGGGCGTACCCAGTTCTTC. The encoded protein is CAWNSAGGRTQFF.

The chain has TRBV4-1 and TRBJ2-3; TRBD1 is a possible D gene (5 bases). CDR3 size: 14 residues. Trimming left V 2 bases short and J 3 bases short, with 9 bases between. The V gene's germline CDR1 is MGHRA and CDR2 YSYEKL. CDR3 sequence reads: CASSQRGSTDTQYF. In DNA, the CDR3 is TGCGCCAGCAGCCAAAGGGGTTCTACAGATACGCAGTATTTT.

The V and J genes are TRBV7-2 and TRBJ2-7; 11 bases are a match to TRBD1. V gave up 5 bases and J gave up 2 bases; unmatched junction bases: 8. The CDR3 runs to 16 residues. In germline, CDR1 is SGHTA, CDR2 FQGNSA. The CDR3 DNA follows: TGTGCCAGCAGCATCACCGGGACAGGGGGTGCCTACGAGCAGTACTTC. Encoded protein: CASSITGTGGAYEQYF.

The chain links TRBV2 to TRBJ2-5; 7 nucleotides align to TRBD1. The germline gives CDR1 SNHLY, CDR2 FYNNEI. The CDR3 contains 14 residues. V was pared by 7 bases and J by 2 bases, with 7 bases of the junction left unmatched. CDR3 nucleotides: TGTGCCAGCAACCGACAGGGCCGACAAGAGACCCAGTACTTC. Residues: CASNRQGRQETQYF.

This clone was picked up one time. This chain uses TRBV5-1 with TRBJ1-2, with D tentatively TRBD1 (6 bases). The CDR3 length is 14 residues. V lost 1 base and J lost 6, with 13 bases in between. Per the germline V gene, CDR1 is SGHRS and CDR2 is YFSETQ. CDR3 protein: CASSLTGHENGYTF. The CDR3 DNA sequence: TGCGCCAGCAGCTTGACAGGGCATGAGAATGGCTACACCTTC.

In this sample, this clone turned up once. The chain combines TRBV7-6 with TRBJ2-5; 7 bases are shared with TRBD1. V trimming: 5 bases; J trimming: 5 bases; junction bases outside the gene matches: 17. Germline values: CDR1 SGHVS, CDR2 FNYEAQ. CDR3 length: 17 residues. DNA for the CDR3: TGTGCCAGCAGCCGACGGAAGGATCCAGGGGGAACGGAGACCCAGTACTTC. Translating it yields CASSRRKDPGGTETQYF.

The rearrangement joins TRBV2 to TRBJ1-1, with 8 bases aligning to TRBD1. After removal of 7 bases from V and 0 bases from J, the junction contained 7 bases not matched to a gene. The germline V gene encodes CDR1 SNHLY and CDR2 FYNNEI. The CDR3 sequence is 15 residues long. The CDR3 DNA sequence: TGTGCCAGCACCGGACAGGGTAAAATGAACACTGAAGCTTTCTTT. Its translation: CASTGQGKMNTEAFF.

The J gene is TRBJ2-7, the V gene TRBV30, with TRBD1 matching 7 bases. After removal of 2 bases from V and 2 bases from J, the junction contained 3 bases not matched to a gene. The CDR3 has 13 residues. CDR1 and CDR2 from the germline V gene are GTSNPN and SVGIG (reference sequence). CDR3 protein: CAWSTGAPYEQYF. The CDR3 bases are TGTGCCTGGAGTACAGGGGCCCCCTACGAGCAGTACTTC.

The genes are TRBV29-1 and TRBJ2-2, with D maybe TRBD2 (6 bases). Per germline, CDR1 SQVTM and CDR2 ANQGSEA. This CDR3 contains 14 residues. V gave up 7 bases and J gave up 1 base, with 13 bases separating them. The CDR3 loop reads CSGASGLNTGELFF. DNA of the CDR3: TGCAGCGGGGCCAGCGGGCTGAACACCGGGGAGCTGTTTTTT.